The 15 T cell receptor beta chains below were found in one sample sequenced in a study of blood T cell repertoires in COVID-19. Repertoires were generated with immunoSEQ multiplex PCR, while TCRdb's copy carries only in-frame clones and drops some. The profile shows 150,000 to 200,000 clones, around four fifths of them singletons. The sequenced sample was peripheral blood. The receptors were sampled from a man between 65 and 80 years old with acute or convalescent COVID-19.

This clone was observed a single time. The V and J genes are TRBV27 and TRBJ1-1; D is unresolved. There are 14 residues in the CDR3. Germline V CDR1 and CDR2: MNHEY, SMNVEV (reference sequence). Trimming removed 2 bases at V and 5 bases at J, with 12 bases between. CDR3 in DNA: TGTGCCAGCAGTTTAGTCGGGGATTTGACTGAAGCTTTCTTT. It yields the protein CASSLVGDLTEAFF.

The V and J genes are TRBV7-6 and TRBJ2-7; D is unclear. The V gene's germline CDR1 is SGHVS and CDR2 FNYEAQ. The CDR3 consists of 14 residues. Trimming stripped 1 base from V and 2 bases from J, with 9 bases between. CDR3 nucleotides: TGTGCCAGCAGCTTAGTAGGAGATGCCTACGAGCAGTACTTC. Translated: CASSLVGDAYEQYF. Together with reference TRBV7-6 and TRBJ2-7, the CDR3 gives the full variable domain: GAGVSQSPRYKVTKRGQDVALRCDPISGHVSLYWYRQALGQGPEFLTYFNYEAQQDKSGLPNDRFSAERPEGSISTLTIQRTEQRDSAMYRCASSLVGDAYEQYFGPGTRLTVT.

V gene TRBV10-3 combines with J gene TRBJ2-5; 13 bases line up with TRBD2. Germline lookup yields CDR1 ENHRY and CDR2 SYGVKD. This CDR3 has 16 residues. With V trimmed by 5 bases and J by 5 bases, 8 bases remained unmatched. The CDR3 reads CAISPGLAGAVETQYF. The CDR3, as DNA: TGTGCCATCAGTCCAGGACTAGCGGGGGCTGTGGAGACCCAGTACTTC.

The V call is TRBV5-1, the J call TRBJ2-1, with a weak D call TRBD2 (6 bases). Deletions cut 0 bases from V and 0 bases from J, with 16 bases between. Germline V CDR1 and CDR2: SGHRS, YFSETQ. The CDR3 consists of 18 residues. For the CDR3, the DNA is TGCGCCAGCAGCTTGGAAGGGCTAGCGTTGAGCTCCTACAATGAGCAGTTCTTC. It codes for CASSLEGLALSSYNEQFF. The variable domain in full, with the rest retrieved from reference TRBV5-1 and TRBJ2-1, is KAGVTQTPRYLIKTRGQQVTLSCSPISGHRSVSWYQQTPGQGLQFLFEYFSETQRNKGNFPGRFSGRQFSNSRSEMNVSTLELGDSALYLCASSLEGLALSSYNEQFFGPGTRLTVL.

The chain combines TRBV30 with TRBJ1-5, with TRBD1 as a possible D gene (5 bases). The germline V gene encodes CDR1 GTSNPN and CDR2 SVGIG (reference sequence). CDR3 length: 13 residues. V gave up 0 bases and J gave up 6 bases, with 9 bases separating them. DNA of the CDR3: TGTGCCTGGAGTGTAGCAGGGTTTCAGCCCCAGCATTTT. Protein product: CAWSVAGFQPQHF. Full variable domain (remainder filled in from reference TRBV30 and TRBJ1-5): SQTIHQWPATLVQPVGSPLSLECTVEGTSNPNLYWYRQAAGRGLQLLFYSVGIGQISSEVPQNLSASRPQDRQFILSSKKLLLSDSGFYLCAWSVAGFQPQHFGDGTRLSIL.

This chain uses TRBV5-1 with TRBJ2-1, with 10 bases that match TRBD2. CDR1 is SGHRS and CDR2 is YFSETQ in the germline V gene. The CDR3 spans 16 residues. V shed 4 bases and J 6 bases; nucleotides not matched to a gene: 10. DNA for the CDR3: TGCGCCAGCAGCAAAGGCGGACTAGCGGAAGCCAATGAGCAGTTCTTC. It is translated as CASSKGGLAEANEQFF.

V is TRBV18 and J is TRBJ1-1; 8 bases agree with TRBD1. Looked up from germline, CDR1 is KGHSH and CDR2 is LQKENI. The CDR3 length is 15 residues. V was clipped by 0 bases and J by 2 bases; unmatched bases: 2. The CDR3 DNA reads TGTGCCAGCTCACCACCAGCAGGGGGCAACACTGAAGCTTTCTTT. It yields the protein CASSPPAGGNTEAFF.

The chain joins TRBV14 to TRBJ2-7; weak D call: TRBD2 (5 bases). V was cut by 8 bases and J by 2 bases, with 10 bases left in between. The germline CDR1 and CDR2 sequences are SGHDN and FVKESK. This CDR3 spans 12 amino acids. CDR3 DNA sequence: TGTGCCAGCTCCGGAGGTCCCTACGAGCAGTACTTC. This sequence encodes CASSGGPYEQYF.

This clone came up once. The chain joins TRBV5-6 to TRBJ2-7; TRBD1 might be the D (5 bases). CDR1 is SGHDT, CDR2 YYEEEE, per germline. This CDR3 has 14 amino acids. V lost 4 bases and J 3 bases, leaving 14 bases between the germline ends. In nucleotides, the CDR3 is TGTGCCAGCAGCATGCTACAGGACGACTACGAGCAGTACTTC. Its translation is CASSMLQDDYEQYF.

The J gene is TRBJ2-7, the V gene TRBV5-1; TRBD1 matches 7 bases. The germline V gene encodes CDR1 SGHRS and CDR2 YFSETQ. The CDR3 consists of 15 residues. After removal of 4 bases from V and 0 bases from J, the junction contained 7 bases not matched to a gene. The CDR3 here is CASSLGQTSSYEQYF. In nucleotides, the CDR3 is TGCGCCAGCAGCCTGGGACAGACGAGCTCCTACGAGCAGTACTTC.

J is TRBJ1-5 and V is TRBV5-6, with 7 bases matching TRBD1. The germline V gene has CDR1 SGHDT and CDR2 YYEEEE. The ends lost 3 bases at V and 2 bases at J; junction bases unmatched: 5. This CDR3 has 15 amino acids. This chain's CDR3 is CASSSRGVGNQPQHF. The CDR3 DNA sequence: TGTGCCAGCAGCTCCAGGGGGGTCGGCAATCAGCCCCAGCATTTT.

The rearrangement joins TRBV7-2 to TRBJ1-5, with D hard to call. The CDR3 runs 14 residues. Germline-derived CDR1 and CDR2 are SGHTA and FQGNSA. Trimming took off 5 bases at V and 3 bases at J, with 11 bases between the two ends. Here the CDR3 DNA reads TGTGCCAGCAGCCCAGGTTATTTCAATCAGCCCCAGCATTTT. It codes for CASSPGYFNQPQHF.

The chain has TRBV6-5 and TRBJ1-2; 8 bases are shared with TRBD1. This CDR3 is 14 amino acids long. Germline trimming cut 2 bases from V and 3 bases from J; bases unmatched to any gene: 2. CDR1 MNHEY and CDR2 SVGAGI come from the germline V gene. As DNA, the CDR3 is TGTGCCAGCAGTTACCTGGACAGGGACTATGGCTACACCTTC. Its translation: CASSYLDRDYGYTF.

V usage is TRBV5-1 and J usage is TRBJ1-1; tentatively, D is TRBD1 (5 bases). Germline-derived CDR1 and CDR2 are SGHRS and YFSETQ. Trimming removed 0 bases from V and 8 bases from J, with 20 bases in between. The CDR3 runs 16 residues. The CDR3 DNA reads as TGCGCCAGCAGCTTGGCCCAGGGTTTTAGATTTGGAGAAGCTTTCTTT. Its protein product is CASSLAQGFRFGEAFF.

The rearrangement joins TRBV6-5 to TRBJ1-6; TRBD1 aligns across 9 bases. Germline CDR1 is MNHEY and CDR2 is SVGAGI. The V and J ends lost 10 bases and 7 bases, in that order; junction bases with no gene match: 8. The CDR3 has 14 amino acids. CDR3 sequence reads: CAISGTGRNSPLHF. The CDR3 DNA is TGTGCCATCTCCGGGACAGGGAGAAATTCACCCCTCCACTTT.